What follows are 25 T cell receptor beta chains derived from one specimen sequenced in a study of T cell repertoires in ileal Crohn's disease. The protocol was immunoSEQ multiplex PCR, while the TCRdb copy is restricted to in-frame clones and leaves out a portion. The sample records roughly 30,000 clones, about 80% being singletons. The sequencing sample was made of ileal tissue. The receptors here all came from an adult with Crohn's disease.

The V and J genes are TRBV5-6 and TRBJ1-5; TRBD1 matches 8 bases. Germline V CDR1 and CDR2: SGHDT, YYEEEE. This CDR3 spans 16 amino acids. J gave up 6 bases and V 0 bases, and 8 bases lay outside the gene matches. The DNA for the CDR3 is TGTGCCAGCAGCTTGGCTCAGGGGGCGCGCGGTCAGCCCCAGCATTTT. This gives the protein CASSLAQGARGQPQHF.

V is TRBV9 and J is TRBJ2-7, with TRBD1 matching 7 bases. This CDR3 has 15 amino acids. CDR1 and CDR2 (germline): SGDLS, YYNGEE. V lost 3 bases, J lost 2 bases, and 8 bases stayed unmatched. The CDR3 here is CASSAEQGQTYEQYF. CDR3 nucleotide sequence: TGTGCCAGCAGCGCGGAACAGGGGCAGACCTACGAGCAGTACTTC.

This rearrangement joins TRBV7-2 to TRBJ1-1; maybe TRBD1 (5 bases). Trimming removed 1 base at V and 4 bases at J, with 10 bases between. The germline gives CDR1 SGHTA, CDR2 FQGNSA. This CDR3 has 14 residues. CDR3 residues: CASSLGGLGTEAFF. The CDR3 DNA sequence: TGTGCCAGCAGCTTAGGGGGCTTAGGCACTGAAGCTTTCTTT.

This rearrangement joins TRBV5-1 to TRBJ2-3, with no clear D. Per germline, CDR1 SGHRS and CDR2 YFSETQ. This CDR3 is 14 amino acids long. Trimming cost V 0 bases and J 1 base, with 6 bases left between them. CDR3: CASSLGAGTDTQYF. In DNA, the CDR3 is TGCGCCAGCAGCTTGGGGGCAGGCACAGATACGCAGTATTTT.

This clone was seen a handful of times. This chain joins TRBV5-1 and TRBJ2-2; TRBD2 matches 8 bases. Per the germline V gene, CDR1 is SGHRS and CDR2 is YFSETQ. Losses at the gene ends were 0 bases for V and 1 base for J; bases not matched to a gene: 2. CDR3 length: 16 amino acids. The CDR3 DNA sequence: TGCGCCAGCAGCTTGGGGCTAGCGGGGAACACCGGGGAGCTGTTTTTT. This sequence encodes CASSLGLAGNTGELFF. The full variable domain, in which reference TRBV5-1 and TRBJ2-2 provide the parts outside the CDR3, is KAGVTQTPRYLIKTRGQQVTLSCSPISGHRSVSWYQQTPGQGLQFLFEYFSETQRNKGNFPGRFSGRQFSNSRSEMNVSTLELGDSALYLCASSLGLAGNTGELFFGEGSRLTVL.

The genes are TRBV7-3 and TRBJ2-1, with TRBD2 identical over 13 bases. The V segment lost 5 bases and the J segment 5 bases; nucleotides outside the gene matches: 3. Germline V gene sequence: CDR1 SGHTA, CDR2 FQGTGA. The CDR3 is 15 residues long. CDR3 residues: CASSLTSGRDNEQFF. The CDR3 nucleotides are TGTGCCAGCAGCCTTACTAGCGGGAGGGACAATGAGCAGTTCTTC.

This clone was observed a single time. This rearrangement joins TRBV5-6 to TRBJ2-1, with TRBD2 matching 16 bases. V lost 4 bases to trimming and J lost 6 bases; unmatched junction nucleotides: 7. There are 17 residues in the CDR3. Germline V gene sequence: CDR1 SGHDT, CDR2 YYEEEE. The CDR3 sequence: CASSGGTSGRVFNEQFF. In DNA form, the CDR3 reads TGTGCCAGCAGCGGCGGGACTAGCGGGAGGGTATTCAATGAGCAGTTCTTC.

This clone was detected once. V and J are TRBV27 and TRBJ2-1; D might be TRBD1 (6 bases). Per the germline V gene, CDR1 is MNHEY and CDR2 is SMNVEV (reference sequence). Trimming left V 7 bases short and J 6 bases short, with 13 bases between. The length of the CDR3 is 13 residues. CDR3 DNA: TGTGCCAGCAATGACAGGCGGAGCAATGAGCAGTTCTTC. It translates to CASNDRRSNEQFF.

The V gene is TRBV11-2, the J gene TRBJ2-3, with 8 bases fitting TRBD2. This CDR3 is 18 amino acids long. Trimming took 4 bases from V and 3 from J; bases not matched to a gene: 15. Germline-derived CDR1 and CDR2 are SGHAT and FQNNGV. CDR3 nucleotide sequence: TGTGCCAGCAGCTCCCTACAGTTTTCAGCGGGAGCGACAGATACGCAGTATTTT. Its protein is CASSSLQFSAGATDTQYF.

The chain couples TRBV11-1 to TRBJ2-4; tentatively, D is TRBD1 (6 bases). The CDR3 extends over 16 amino acids. The germline V gene has CDR1 SGHAT and CDR2 FQDESV (reference sequence). The V and J ends lost 4 bases and 0 bases respectively, with 13 bases between them. The DNA of the CDR3 is TGTGCCAGCAGCTCAGGGGTAGTAGGAGCCAAAAACATTCAGTACTTC. Translated, it gives CASSSGVVGAKNIQYF.

CDR3 residues: CASSYSLANEQFF. CDR3 bases: TGTGCCAGCAGTTACTCGCTAGCCAATGAGCAGTTCTTC. J is TRBJ2-1 and V is TRBV6-5, with D possibly being TRBD2 (5 bases). Germline-derived CDR1 and CDR2 are MNHEY and SVGAGI. The CDR3 extends over 13 amino acids. With 0 bases removed from V and 6 bases from J, the gap between germline ends came to 6 bases.

CDR3 sequence (DNA): TGCGCCAGCAGCCCCTATCGACAGGTGATGAACACCGGGGAGCTGTTTTTT. It is translated as CASSPYRQVMNTGELFF. The chain carries TRBV4-1 and TRBJ2-2; possible D gene TRBD1, 6 bases. V was cut by 4 bases and J by 1 base, with 16 bases left in between. Germline V lookup: CDR1 MGHRA, CDR2 YSYEKL. This CDR3 region has 17 residues.

The rearrangement links TRBV27 to TRBJ1-2; TRBD1 matches at 7 bases. Germline V lookup: CDR1 MNHEY, CDR2 SMNVEV (reference sequence). The trim removed 3 bases at V and 8 bases at J, leaving 12 bases unmatched. This CDR3 comprises 15 residues. The CDR3: CASSFSGGFRRGYTF. As DNA, the CDR3 is TGTGCCAGCAGTTTTTCAGGGGGGTTTCGTAGAGGCTACACCTTC.

The V call is TRBV5-1, the J call TRBJ2-5; 7 nucleotides align to TRBD2. The V gene's germline CDR1 is SGHRS and CDR2 YFSETQ. The CDR3 is made up of 14 amino acids. V was pared by 0 bases and J by 5 bases, with 4 bases of the junction left unmatched. The CDR3 DNA reads as TGCGCCAGCAGCTTGGAGCGGGGCAGGGAGACCCAGTACTTC. Its translation is CASSLERGRETQYF.

The V and J genes are TRBV30 and TRBJ1-2; the match to TRBD1 covers 7 bases. Germline V CDR1 and CDR2: GTSNPN, SVGIG (reference sequence). V lost 5 bases and J lost 5; bases outside the gene matches: 5. The CDR3 runs to 12 residues. The CDR3 here is CAWEQGTYGYTF. The CDR3 coding sequence is TGTGCCTGGGAACAGGGGACTTATGGCTACACCTTC.

DNA for the CDR3: TGTGCCAGCAGCCAAGAAAACGGCTACGAGCAGTACTTC. Translation gives CASSQENGYEQYF. The J gene is TRBJ2-7, the V gene TRBV4-2; D remains ambiguous. Germline assignment: CDR1 LGHNA and CDR2 YNFKEQ. This CDR3 comprises 13 residues. V dropped 0 bases and J dropped 3 bases, with 6 bases sitting between them.

The chain carries TRBV5-1 and TRBJ1-1, with TRBD1 as a possible D gene (5 bases). V shed 4 bases and J shed 0 bases, with 13 bases lying between them. This CDR3 contains 15 residues. Germline loops: CDR1 SGHRS, CDR2 YFSETQ. The CDR3 protein is CASSQGGRVNTEAFF. CDR3 nucleotides: TGCGCCAGCAGCCAGGGCGGCAGGGTGAACACTGAAGCTTTCTTT.

The CDR3 spells CATSSVLGGIGKTQYF. The CDR3 coding sequence is TGTGCCACCAGCAGCGTTTTGGGAGGGATAGGGAAGACCCAGTACTTC. The chain combines TRBV15 with TRBJ2-5; 7 bases are a match to TRBD2. Per the germline V gene, CDR1 is LNHNV and CDR2 is YYDKDF (reference sequence). V trimming: 3 bases; J trimming: 6 bases; junction bases outside the gene matches: 13. The CDR3 extends over 16 amino acids.

The chain has TRBV5-6 and TRBJ2-3; no reliable D call. The CDR3 spans 15 residues. Germline V CDR1 and CDR2: SGHDT, YYEEEE. Trimming took off 0 bases at V and 2 bases at J, with 10 bases between the two ends. The CDR3 region is CASSLGLTPTDTQYF. DNA of the CDR3: TGTGCCAGCAGCTTGGGGCTCACCCCCACAGATACGCAGTATTTT.

This clone was observed a single time. The chain combines TRBV9 with TRBJ2-7, with 9 positions matching TRBD1. From germline, CDR1 is SGDLS and CDR2 YYNGEE. The trim removed 4 bases at V and 2 bases at J, leaving 13 bases unmatched. The CDR3 is 17 residues long. The CDR3 loop is CASSPRPNRGPAYEQYF. In DNA form, the CDR3 reads TGTGCCAGCAGCCCCCGTCCCAACAGGGGGCCTGCCTACGAGCAGTACTTC. The full variable domain, in which reference TRBV9 and TRBJ2-7 provide the parts outside the CDR3, is DSGVTQTPKHLITATGQRVTLRCSPRSGDLSVYWYQQSLDQGLQFLIQYYNGEERAKGNILERFSAQQFPDLHSELNLSSLELGDSALYFCASSPRPNRGPAYEQYFGPGTRLTVT.

This clone was observed a handful of times. The chain is built from TRBV19 and TRBJ1-5, with D possibly TRBD1 on 6 matching bases. CDR1 and CDR2 (germline): LNHDA, SQIVND (reference sequence). V lost 9 bases to trimming and J lost 2 bases, with 14 bases between them. The CDR3 is 14 amino acids. CDR3 protein: CASTQGWGNQPQHF. CDR3 sequence (DNA): TGTGCCAGCACTCAGGGGTGGGGCAATCAGCCCCAGCATTTT.

This clone came up once. This chain joins TRBV5-6 and TRBJ1-5; 8 bases map to TRBD1. Germline V CDR1 and CDR2: SGHDT, YYEEEE. V lost 3 bases and J lost 4; bases outside the gene matches: 12. The CDR3 totals 17 residues. The CDR3 region is CASSSFVGTGRNQPQHF. The DNA for the CDR3 is TGTGCCAGCAGCTCATTCGTCGGGACAGGAAGGAATCAGCCCCAGCATTTT.

The V gene is TRBV19, the J gene TRBJ2-1, with D possibly TRBD2 on 5 matching bases. CDR3 length: 14 residues. V lost 5 bases, J lost 5 bases, and 13 bases lay in between. Germline CDR1 is LNHDA and CDR2 is SQIVND (reference sequence). In DNA, the CDR3 is TGTGCCAGTAGTCCCCGAGGGAGACACAATGAGCAGTTCTTC. Translated: CASSPRGRHNEQFF.

The rearrangement links TRBV5-1 to TRBJ1-3; D perhaps matches TRBD1 (5 bases). Between the trimmed V and J ends, which lost 4 bases and 6 bases, there was a span of 20 bases. Germline V gives CDR1 SGHRS, CDR2 YFSETQ. This CDR3 has 16 amino acids. CDR3 sequence reads: CASSLQSGDLANTIYF. The CDR3 DNA is TGCGCCAGCAGCCTTCAGTCGGGGGATTTGGCAAACACCATATATTTT.

The J gene is TRBJ1-1, the V gene TRBV30; possible D gene TRBD1, 5 bases. In germline, CDR1 is GTSNPN, CDR2 SVGIG (reference sequence). This CDR3 has 16 residues. Trimming cost V 4 bases and J 2 bases, with 20 bases left between them. The CDR3 reads CAWKAGAGSGNTEAFF. The CDR3 DNA reads TGTGCCTGGAAGGCCGGGGCGGGGTCGGGAAACACTGAAGCTTTCTTT. The whole variable domain, filled in from reference TRBV30 and TRBJ1-1, reads SQTIHQWPATLVQPVGSPLSLECTVEGTSNPNLYWYRQAAGRGLQLLFYSVGIGQISSEVPQNLSASRPQDRQFILSSKKLLLSDSGFYLCAWKAGAGSGNTEAFFGQGTRLTVV.